The sequence of this TCR beta chain was determined in a study of OX40 agonist ivuxolimab in advanced cancers. Notes on this clone: What it recognizes is unknown.

TCRdb keeps only in-frame clones here, not all; method: immunoSEQ multiplex PCR. The sample has some 45,000 clones; approximately 79% are singletons. General study findings and limits: Normalized T-cell clonal expansion was also low in some nonresponders.

CDR3 length: 14 amino acids. Germline V gene data show CDR1 as SGHNT and CDR2 as YYREEE (reference sequence). The chain recombines TRBV5-4 with TRBJ2-7; no clear D. The DNA matches TRBJ2-1 better at its end, which makes the J call doubtful. The sequencing here drew on CD4+ or CD8+ T cells sorted from blood, taken in a trial of the OX40 agonist ivuxolimab. The TCR was taken from an adult with an advanced solid tumor such as melanoma, head and neck, liver or kidney cancer. The CDR3 DNA follows: TGTGCCAGCAGCTTGGTCGCGGACTACAATGAGCAGTTCTTC. This codes for CASSLVADYNEQFF.